This T cell receptor beta chain originates from a study of control samples from healthy donors and cancer patients. This table comes from immunoSEQ multiplex PCR, and its TCRdb copy is limited to in-frame clones, with some not included. The sample has about 120,000 clones, over 75% seen once. This CDR3 region has 13 residues. Germline V lookup: CDR1 GTSNPN, CDR2 SVGIG (reference sequence). Trimming pared 4 bases from V and 8 bases from J, leaving 14 bases between. The sample was blood. The chain links TRBV30 to TRBJ1-4; D is possibly TRBD1 (5 bases). The TCR comes from a man aged 35-49 years in good health. The CDR3 DNA reads as TGTGCCTGGATCCGGGGACCGGGAGAAAAACTGTTTTTT. Translating it yields CAWIRGPGEKLFF.